One and the same sample provided the 14 T cell receptor beta chains below, sequenced in a study of blood T cell repertoires in COVID-19 (dated by TCRdb to the early 2020s). Library preparation employed the immunoSEQ multiplex PCR assay. Entries here come from immuneACCESS through TCRdb and include only in-frame sequences with V and J called. Some clones fail to appear in such tables; in the studies checked, an unresolved V gene covers under half of the shortfall, and the cause of the remainder is unknown. The sample data list under 500,000 clones, and around 89% of these were observed just once. The ten largest make up approximately 1.2% of the sample. Source material: PBMCs or T cells enriched from blood (not recorded which). These receptors originate from a man younger than 40 who had recovered from COVID-19.

The V call is TRBV7-9, the J call TRBJ2-2; TRBD2 aligns across 10 bases. V was pared by 7 bases and J by 4 bases, with 9 bases of the junction left unmatched. The CDR3 has 16 residues. Germline assignment: CDR1 SEHNR and CDR2 FQNEAQ (reference sequence). The chain's CDR3 is CASTASGRGSTGELFF. CDR3 nucleotides: TGTGCCAGCACCGCTAGCGGGAGAGGGAGCACCGGGGAGCTGTTTTTT.

This clone has only one observation. The chain couples TRBV15 to TRBJ2-1; 12 bases match TRBD2. The CDR3 runs to 16 residues. Germline CDR1 and CDR2: LNHNV and YYDKDF (reference sequence). V shed 3 bases and J 4 bases; nucleotides not matched to a gene: 4. The CDR3 sequence: CATSSTGTSGYNEQFF. CDR3 nucleotides: TGTGCCACCAGCAGCACCGGGACTAGCGGGTACAATGAGCAGTTCTTC.

This sequence joins TRBV4-1 and TRBJ2-7, with 9 bases aligning to TRBD1. The germline V gene encodes CDR1 MGHRA and CDR2 YSYEKL. The length of the CDR3 is 14 residues. Unmatched junction bases numbered 8, after V lost 5 bases and J lost 6 bases. The CDR3 coding sequence is TGCGCCAGCAGCTTCTCGGGACAGGGAAGCGAGCAGTACTTC. It translates to CASSFSGQGSEQYF.

This chain uses TRBV28 with TRBJ2-7, with 8 bases that match TRBD2. Trimming cost V 7 bases and J 3 bases; bases outside gene matches: 5. The length of the CDR3 is 13 residues. CDR1 MDHEN and CDR2 SYDVKM come from the germline V gene. Written as DNA, the CDR3 is TGTGCCAGCATGTCGGGAGGGCTCTACGAGCAGTACTTC. Translating gives CASMSGGLYEQYF.

The chain carries TRBV5-1 and TRBJ2-7, with 11 bases that match TRBD1. Germline V gene data show CDR1 as SGHRS and CDR2 as YFSETQ. V shed 3 bases and J 5 bases; nucleotides not matched to a gene: 4. The CDR3 extends over 14 amino acids. The CDR3 sequence is CASSSGQGVDEQYF. The CDR3 DNA sequence: TGCGCCAGCAGCTCGGGACAGGGGGTAGACGAGCAGTACTTC.

The CDR3 loop reads CASSGSGGGTYEQYF. The CDR3 region has the DNA TGTGCCAGTAGTGGTAGCGGCGGGGGGACCTACGAGCAGTACTTC. V usage is TRBV19 and J usage is TRBJ2-7; 8 nucleotides line up with TRBD2. Trimming cost V 5 bases and J 2 bases; bases outside gene matches: 8. The CDR3 consists of 15 residues. From germline, CDR1 is LNHDA and CDR2 SQIVND (reference sequence).

The V gene is TRBV25-1, the J gene TRBJ2-3, with D perhaps matching TRBD1 (5 bases). The CDR3 sequence is 17 residues long. Germline V gene lookup returns CDR1 MGHDK and CDR2 SYGVNS. Trimming stripped 1 base from V and 1 base from J, with 15 bases between. The CDR3 coding sequence is TGTGCCAGCAGTGAATCGGCAGGGCGGTTGCGCACAGATACGCAGTATTTT. Its translation: CASSESAGRLRTDTQYF.

The J gene is TRBJ1-2, the V gene TRBV5-4; D remains unclear. The germline V and J ends were trimmed by 0 bases and 1 base, with 7 bases remaining between them. The germline CDR1 and CDR2 sequences are SGHNT and YYREEE (reference sequence). The CDR3 length is 14 residues. CDR3: CASSLVVGNYGYTF. The CDR3 DNA is TGTGCCAGCAGCTTGGTTGTCGGTAACTATGGCTACACCTTC. The variable domain in full, completed from reference TRBV5-4 and TRBJ1-2, reads ETGVTQSPTHLIKTRGQQVTLRCSSQSGHNTVSWYQQALGQGPQFIFQYYREEENGRGNFPPRFSGLQFPNYSSELNVNALELDDSALYLCASSLVVGNYGYTFGSGTRLTVV.

V and J are TRBV7-9 and TRBJ1-4, with no clear D. With 4 bases removed from V and 0 bases from J, the gap between germline ends came to 9 bases. Germline CDR1 and CDR2: SEHNR and FQNEAQ (reference sequence). The length of the CDR3 is 15 residues. CDR3 sequence: CASSSSLSTNEKLFF. CDR3 sequence (DNA): TGTGCCAGCAGCTCATCACTTTCAACTAATGAAAAACTGTTTTTT.

V and J are TRBV3-1 (or the pseudogene TRBV3-2) and TRBJ2-3; the D is unclear. CDR3 size: 14 residues. V was pared by 5 bases and J by 0 bases, with 9 bases between. CDR1 is LGHDT, CDR2 YNNKEL, per germline (reference sequence). The CDR3 here is CASSLVTSTDTQYF. Here the CDR3 DNA reads TGTGCCAGCAGCTTAGTGACAAGCACAGATACGCAGTATTTT.

In DNA form, the CDR3 reads TGTGCCAGCTCCCGGGGGGACAGGATTAGCAATCAGCCCCAGCATTTT. Encoded protein: CASSRGDRISNQPQHF. The V gene is TRBV18, the J gene TRBJ1-5, with 8 bases that match TRBD1. The CDR3 extends over 16 amino acids. Germline trimming cut 6 bases from V and 0 bases from J; bases unmatched to any gene: 7. From germline, CDR1 is KGHSH and CDR2 LQKENI.

The chain is built from TRBV7-9 and TRBJ2-5, with 11 bases matching TRBD1. Germline V lookup: CDR1 SEHNR, CDR2 FQNEAQ (reference sequence). With 3 bases clipped from V and 4 bases from J, the junction kept 1 base outside the gene matches. The CDR3 spans 14 residues. The CDR3 DNA follows: TGTGCCAGCAGCTTCGGGACAGGGGGAGAGACCCAGTACTTC. Its protein is CASSFGTGGETQYF.

This clone was found a few times. CDR3 in DNA: TGTGCCGTTAGACAGGGTCGGACTGAAGCTTTCTTT. Protein product: CAVRQGRTEAFF. The genes are TRBV19 and TRBJ1-1; 7 bases fit TRBD1. The CDR3 runs to 12 residues. The V gene's germline CDR1 is LNHDA and CDR2 SQIVND (reference sequence). V gave up 11 bases and J gave up 5 bases; unmatched junction bases: 8.

The rearrangement uses TRBV11-2 and TRBJ1-2, with TRBD1 matching over 7 bases. The trim removed 1 base at V and 6 bases at J, leaving 8 bases unmatched. CDR1 and CDR2 (germline): SGHAT, FQNNGV. The CDR3 loop spans 15 amino acids. The CDR3 coding sequence is TGTGCCAGCAGCTTAGCGCTGGCAGGGGGTAATGGCTACACCTTC. It is translated as CASSLALAGGNGYTF.